What follows describes a single TCR beta chain. Its antigen is not identified. With baseline, cycle 4 day 1, and cycle 7 day 1 as timepoints, blood was sampled. This sample is drawn from a study of OX40 agonist ivuxolimab in advanced cancers. In the study overall: Enrollees could have had prior anti-PD-1, anti-PD-L1 or anti-CTLA-4 therapy, which roughly 40% had received.

This CDR3 spans 15 amino acids. V dropped 4 bases and J dropped 0 bases, with 13 bases sitting between them. Germline V lookup: CDR1 MDHEN, CDR2 SYDVKM. Sequencing was performed with immunoSEQ multiplex PCR; in TCRdb, only in-frame clones are kept and a portion is missing. This sample has approximately 94,000 clones, with about 85% found just once. Study outcomes and limitations: CD8+ T cells showed, on average, more clonal expansion than CD4+ cells.

The sequence derives from an adult with an advanced solid tumor such as melanoma, head and neck, liver or kidney cancer. The chain uses TRBV28 and TRBJ2-7; TRBD1 might be the D (5 bases). Sample: CD4+ or CD8+ T cells sorted from blood, taken in a trial of the OX40 agonist ivuxolimab. CDR3 in amino acids: CASSSGPSVSYEQYF. The DNA for the CDR3 is TGTGCCAGCAGTTCAGGGCCCTCAGTCTCCTACGAGCAGTACTTC.